One sample yielded the 17 T cell receptor beta chains listed below, sequenced in a study. Produced via immunoSEQ multiplex PCR; TCRdb's table is partial and in-frame only. Of about 68,000 clones listed, 93% are singletons. Source material: PBMCs. The receptors here all came from a man aged 40-49 years with rheumatoid arthritis.

In its sample, this clone was seen once. This specimen includes other DNA sequences encoding the same CDR3. The V gene is TRBV9, the J gene TRBJ2-1, with 7 bases that match TRBD2. This CDR3 spans 15 amino acids. The germline V gene has CDR1 SGDLS and CDR2 YYNGEE. Losses at the gene ends were 0 bases for V and 4 bases for J; bases not matched to a gene: 4. The CDR3 loop reads CASSVDSGSYNEQFF. The CDR3 region has the DNA TGTGCCAGCAGCGTAGATAGCGGGTCGTACAATGAGCAGTTCTTC.

Notes on this clone: The sample carries other DNA sequences with the same CDR3. This rearrangement joins TRBV12-3 or TRBV12-4 to TRBJ1-1; D ambiguous. The V and J ends lost 3 bases and 0 bases respectively, with 5 bases between them. This CDR3 is 13 amino acids long. The CDR3 DNA sequence: TGTGCCAGCAGTTTGGGATTGAACACTGAAGCTTTCTTT. Protein sequence: CASSLGLNTEAFF.

V usage is TRBV6-2 or TRBV6-3 and J usage is TRBJ2-2; D is undetermined. V lost 3 bases and J 6 bases, leaving 14 bases between the germline ends. CDR3 length equals 15 residues. Germline V CDR1 and CDR2: MNHEY, SVGEGT. CDR3 protein: CASSYRLGFAGELFF. The CDR3 bases are TGTGCCAGCAGTTATCGTCTGGGGTTCGCCGGGGAGCTGTTTTTT.

The chain has TRBV6-4 and TRBJ2-3; D gene unclear. The CDR3 is 13 amino acids. Germline values: CDR1 MRHNA, CDR2 SNTAGT. V was shortened by 6 bases and J by 0 bases, with 7 bases between the two germline ends. This CDR3 is CASRKESTDTQYF. The CDR3 coding sequence is TGTGCCAGCAGAAAAGAAAGCACAGATACGCAGTATTTT.

The chain carries TRBV29-1 and TRBJ1-2, with D unclear. Germline lookup yields CDR1 SQVTM and CDR2 ANQGSEA. The CDR3 length is 13 residues. V was clipped by 0 bases and J by 5 bases, with 10 bases between them. CDR3: CSVEEARLYGYTF. For the CDR3, the DNA is TGCAGCGTTGAAGAGGCTAGGCTTTATGGCTACACCTTC.

The V gene is TRBV4-3, the J gene TRBJ2-3, with TRBD2 matching 8 bases. CDR3 length: 16 residues. V lost 1 base and J lost 3; bases outside the gene matches: 6. Germline V gene sequence: CDR1 LGHNA, CDR2 YSLEER. In DNA form, the CDR3 reads TGCGCCAGCAGCCAAGGGGAAAGCGGGAGAACAGATACGCAGTATTTT. Residues: CASSQGESGRTDTQYF.

V is TRBV9 and J is TRBJ2-7, with D tentatively TRBD1 (6 bases). CDR3 length: 13 amino acids. Trimming took off 5 bases at V and 2 bases at J, with 11 bases between the two ends. CDR1 and CDR2 (germline): SGDLS, YYNGEE. The CDR3 DNA sequence: TGTGCCAGCAGTGGACAGTCCGCCTACGAGCAGTACTTC. The encoded protein is CASSGQSAYEQYF.

The chain recombines TRBV6-4 with TRBJ1-5; no clear D. The CDR3 is 13 amino acids. With 2 bases removed from V and 4 bases from J, the gap between germline ends came to 6 bases. The germline CDR1 and CDR2 sequences are MRHNA and SNTAGT. DNA for the CDR3: TGTGCCAGCAGTGACGGGCGGAATCAGCCCCAGCATTTT. Translating it yields CASSDGRNQPQHF.

The chain recombines TRBV3-1 (or the pseudogene TRBV3-2) with TRBJ1-1; D is possibly TRBD1 (5 bases). There are 14 residues in the CDR3. Trimming pared 2 bases from V and 4 bases from J, leaving 11 bases between. Germline V CDR1 and CDR2: LGHDT, YNNKEL (reference sequence). DNA of the CDR3: TGTGCCAGCAGCCAAAGGGAGGGGACCACTGAAGCTTTCTTT. Encoded protein: CASSQREGTTEAFF.

CDR3 coding DNA: TGTGCCAGCAGCCGCGACAGGGGGCGAAATCAGCCCCAGCATTTT. Amino acid sequence: CASSRDRGRNQPQHF. The chain joins TRBV7-8 to TRBJ1-5; TRBD1 matches at 10 bases. The CDR3 loop spans 15 amino acids. CDR1 SGHVS and CDR2 FQNEAQ come from the germline V gene. The junction had 5 bases not matched to a gene; V was cut back by 5 bases and J by 4 bases.

V and J are TRBV2 and TRBJ1-6, with D hard to call. The CDR3 is 13 amino acids. Deletions cut 5 bases from V and 10 bases from J, with 12 bases between. The V gene's germline CDR1 is SNHLY and CDR2 FYNNEI. The DNA of the CDR3 is TGTGCCAGCAGTCGACGGGTTTGGTCACCCCTCCACTTT. The encoded protein is CASSRRVWSPLHF. The full variable domain, with the rest looked up from reference TRBV2 and TRBJ1-6, is EPEVTQTPSHQVTQMGQEVILRCVPISNHLYFYWYRQILGQKVEFLVSFYNNEISEKSEIFDDQFSVERPDGSNFTLKIRSTKLEDSAMYFCASSRRVWSPLHFGNGTRLTVT.

The chain uses TRBV5-4 and TRBJ2-7, with 9 bases fitting TRBD2. CDR1 and CDR2 from the germline V gene are SGHNT and YYREEE (reference sequence). There are 13 residues in the CDR3. V trimming: 8 bases; J trimming: 2 bases; junction bases outside the gene matches: 5. The CDR3 nucleotides read TGTGCCAGTACCGGGACTAGCACCTACGAGCAGTACTTC. Its protein product is CASTGTSTYEQYF.

This sequence joins TRBV9 and TRBJ2-1; 9 bases are a match to TRBD2. J was trimmed by 3 bases and V by 3 bases; bases with no gene match: 16. Germline CDR1 SGDLS, CDR2 YYNGEE. The CDR3 totals 19 residues. CDR3 bases: TGTGCCAGCAGCGGACCGGACACCACTAGCGGGCCATACTACAATGAGCAGTTCTTC. Encoded protein: CASSGPDTTSGPYYNEQFF.

The chain employs TRBV6-6 and TRBJ1-1; 9 positions match TRBD1. The germline CDR1 and CDR2 sequences are MNHNY and SVGAGI (reference sequence). With 4 bases clipped from V and 0 bases from J, the junction kept 0 bases outside the gene matches. The CDR3 has 14 amino acids. Here the CDR3 DNA reads TGTGCCAGCAGTTGGGACAGGGTGAACACTGAAGCTTTCTTT. Its protein is CASSWDRVNTEAFF.

The rearrangement links TRBV5-6 to TRBJ1-1, with a weak D call TRBD1 (6 bases). The germline CDR1 and CDR2 sequences are SGHDT and YYEEEE. V was shortened by 2 bases and J by 1 base, with 18 bases between the two germline ends. The CDR3 contains 17 residues. The CDR3: CASSFLTGWGSNTEAFF. The DNA of the CDR3 is TGTGCCAGCAGCTTCCTGACAGGATGGGGTTCGAACACTGAAGCTTTCTTT.

The chain is built from TRBV6-4 and TRBJ2-7; 10 positions match TRBD1. The germline CDR1 and CDR2 sequences are MRHNA and SNTAGT. This CDR3 spans 13 amino acids. With V trimmed by 6 bases and J by 4 bases, 3 bases remained unmatched. CDR3 protein: CASSRDRGYEQYF. Here the CDR3 DNA reads TGTGCCAGCAGCCGGGACAGGGGATACGAGCAGTACTTC.

V and J are TRBV5-1 and TRBJ1-1; 12 bases fit TRBD1. CDR1 and CDR2 (germline): SGHRS, YFSETQ. This CDR3 contains 15 residues. V lost 4 bases and J lost 4; bases outside the gene matches: 5. CDR3 DNA sequence: TGCGCCAGCAGCCCGGGACAGGGGGCGCGCACTGAAGCTTTCTTT. It codes for CASSPGQGARTEAFF. The full variable domain, its missing parts supplied by reference TRBV5-1 and TRBJ1-1, is KAGVTQTPRYLIKTRGQQVTLSCSPISGHRSVSWYQQTPGQGLQFLFEYFSETQRNKGNFPGRFSGRQFSNSRSEMNVSTLELGDSALYLCASSPGQGARTEAFFGQGTRLTVV.